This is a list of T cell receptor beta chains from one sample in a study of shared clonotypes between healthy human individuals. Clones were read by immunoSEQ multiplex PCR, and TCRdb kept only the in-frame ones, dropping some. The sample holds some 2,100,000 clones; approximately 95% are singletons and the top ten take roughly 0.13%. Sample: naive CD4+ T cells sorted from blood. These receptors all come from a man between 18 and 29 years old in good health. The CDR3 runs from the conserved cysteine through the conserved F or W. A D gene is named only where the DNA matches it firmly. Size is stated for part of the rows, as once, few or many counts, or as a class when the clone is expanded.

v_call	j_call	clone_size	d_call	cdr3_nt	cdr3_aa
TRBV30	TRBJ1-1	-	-	TGTGCCTGGAATGGGAACACTGAAGCTTTCTTT	CAWNGNTEAFF
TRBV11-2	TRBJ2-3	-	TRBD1	TGTGCCAGCAGCCCACCCGGGACAGGGCAGGCAGATACGCAGTATTTT	CASSPPGTGQADTQYF
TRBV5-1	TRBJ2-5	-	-	TGCGCCAGCGCTCAGGAGGGGGCGGGGGAGACCCAGTACTTC	CASAQEGAGETQYF
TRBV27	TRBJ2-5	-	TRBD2	TGTGCCAGCAGTTCTCTTAGCGGGAGAGAGACCCAGTACTTC	CASSSLSGRETQYF
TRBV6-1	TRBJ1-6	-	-	TGTGCCAGCAGTGATGTACCGAATAATTCACCCCTCCACTTT	CASSDVPNNSPLHF
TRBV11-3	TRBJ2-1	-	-	TGTGCCAGCAGCTTAGATCAGGTTCTTTCCAGTGAGCAGTTCTTC	CASSLDQVLSSEQFF
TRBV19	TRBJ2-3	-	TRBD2	TGTGCCAGTAGAGGCCCTAGCGGGAGTGAGGGTACGCAGTATTTT	CASRGPSGSEGTQYF
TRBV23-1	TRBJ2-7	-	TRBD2	TGCGCCAGCAGTCTCCCCAGGGGGACTAGCGGGAACCACGAGCAGTACTTC	CASSLPRGTSGNHEQYF
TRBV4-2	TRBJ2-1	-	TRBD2	TGTGCCAGCAGCCAATGGTCTAGCGGGGGCGCTCGCCGGGTAAATGAGCAGTTCTTC	CASSQWSSGGARRVNEQFF
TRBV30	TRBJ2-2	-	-	TGTGCCTGGACGGGTGCTCGGACGGTGAACACCGGGGAGCTGTTTTTT	CAWTGARTVNTGELFF
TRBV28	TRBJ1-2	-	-	TGTGCCGTCATGGCAGTGGGCTATGGCTACACCTTC	CAVMAVGYGYTF
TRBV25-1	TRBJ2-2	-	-	TGTGCCAGCAGTGCCCTCCAGGGGAACGGGGAGCTGTTTTTT	CASSALQGNGELFF
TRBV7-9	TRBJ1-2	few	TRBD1	TGTGCCAGCAGCTCCCCGACAGGGATCGATGGCTACACCTTC	CASSSPTGIDGYTF
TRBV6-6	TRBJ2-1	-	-	TGTGCCAGCAACGAACCCGCCGCAGGGTGGGGGAATGAGCAGTTCTTC	CASNEPAAGWGNEQFF
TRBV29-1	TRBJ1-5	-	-	TGCAGCGTTGGAGGAATCGGCGATCAGCCCCAGCATTTT	CSVGGIGDQPQHF
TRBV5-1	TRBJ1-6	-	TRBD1	TGCGCCAGCAGCGAGACAGGGATGGGTAATTCACCCCTCCACTTT	CASSETGMGNSPLHF
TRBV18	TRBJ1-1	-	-	TGTGCCAGCTCACCCGACGGATTCTTGAACACTGAAGCTTTCTTT	CASSPDGFLNTEAFF
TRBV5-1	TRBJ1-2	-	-	TGCGCCAGCAGCTTCGCGGAAAACTATGGCTACACCTTC	CASSFAENYGYTF
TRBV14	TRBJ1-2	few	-	TGTGCCAGCAGCCACCTCGTCGACAGAGGCTATGGCTACACCTTC	CASSHLVDRGYGYTF
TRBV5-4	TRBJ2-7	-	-	TGTGCCAGCAGCTTGGGGCAGGGGAAAACCTACGAGCAGTACTTC	CASSLGQGKTYEQYF
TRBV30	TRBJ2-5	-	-	TGTGCCTGGAGACAGGGAAAGGGGGAGACCCAGTACTTC	CAWRQGKGETQYF
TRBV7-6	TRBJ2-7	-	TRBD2	TGTGCCAGCAGCTTAATGTTGCTAGCGGTAGTGGGGGAGCAGTACTTC	CASSLMLLAVVGEQYF
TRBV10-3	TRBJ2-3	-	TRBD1	TGTGCCATCAGTGAGACCCAGGGGGTGGGCACAGATACGCAGTATTTT	CAISETQGVGTDTQYF
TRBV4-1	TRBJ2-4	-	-	TGCGCCAGCAGCCAAGAAGGAGGGGGAGCCAAAAACATTCAGTACTTC	CASSQEGGGAKNIQYF
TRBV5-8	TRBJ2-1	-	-	TGTGCCAGCAGCTTGGCCAGGGTACCGGCCGTTTACAATGAGCAGTTCTTC	CASSLARVPAVYNEQFF
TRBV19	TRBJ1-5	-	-	TGTGCCAGTGCAGGGTATAGCAATCAGCCCCAGCATTTT	CASAGYSNQPQHF